The clone carrying this T cell receptor beta chain was seen once. Its antigen is undetermined. Other DNA variants within this sample encode the same CDR3. The CDR3 runs 13 residues. V lost 8 bases and J 1 base, leaving 9 bases between the germline ends. Germline CDR1 and CDR2: SGHRS and YFSETQ. This sample was taken from a study of shared clonotypes between healthy human individuals. Study-level findings and limits: Non-shared clonotypes displayed generation probabilities falling below those of clonotypes present in all four donors. A generally larger estimated richness was seen in naive subsets than in memory subsets. Sequencing depth was predicted to influence how clonotypes are shared among donors.

The DNA input per sorted-subset replicate PCR was 200 ng, corresponding to tens of thousands of T cell genomes. Measured with immunoSEQ multiplex PCR; TCRdb has only the in-frame clones, and not every one. Among roughly 2.4 million clones listed, around 95% were seen once. The receptor was isolated from a man between 18 and 29 years old in good health. The chain is built from TRBV5-1 and TRBJ2-2, with D maybe TRBD1 (5 bases). Source material: naive CD4+ T cells sorted from blood. Subset denoted: CD45RA+ positively selected. CDR3 coding DNA: TGCGCCAGTTCCACAGGGAACACCGGGGAGCTGTTTTTT. Translated: CASSTGNTGELFF. The full variable domain, its missing parts supplied by reference TRBV5-1 and TRBJ2-2, is KAGVTQTPRYLIKTRGQQVTLSCSPISGHRSVSWYQQTPGQGLQFLFEYFSETQRNKGNFPGRFSGRQFSNSRSEMNVSTLELGDSALYLCASSTGNTGELFFGEGSRLTVL.